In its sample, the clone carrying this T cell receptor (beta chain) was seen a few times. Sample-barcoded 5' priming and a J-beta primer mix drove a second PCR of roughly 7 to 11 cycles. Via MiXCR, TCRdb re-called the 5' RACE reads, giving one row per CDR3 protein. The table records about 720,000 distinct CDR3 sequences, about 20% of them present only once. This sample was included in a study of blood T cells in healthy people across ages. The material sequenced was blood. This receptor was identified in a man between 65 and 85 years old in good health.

CDR3 nucleotide sequence: TGTGCCATCAGTTCGCAGGGCGGAGAAAACATTCAGTACTTC. Translation: CAISSQGGENIQYF. The rearrangement links TRBV10-3 to TRBJ2-4; TRBD1 might be the D (5 bases). CDR1 and CDR2 (germline): ENHRY, SYGVKD. The V end was cut by 5 bases, the J end by 5 bases, with 13 bases between. The CDR3 extends over 14 amino acids.